What follows describes a single T cell receptor (beta chain). At one end, the junction sequence differs from germline, possibly due to a read error. The researchers produced TCR beta cDNA from 500 to 550 ng total RNA with a constant-region primer. Generation of the TCR beta libraries relied on three nested multiplex PCR rounds using slightly modified ARM-PCR. TRBV1-TRBV30 forward primers and a C-beta reverse primer were used in the first two PCR rounds, which each ran for about 10 cycles. One entry per CDR3 protein, called by TCRdb with MiXCR from the multiplex PCR reads. The table has roughly 22,000 distinct CDR3 sequences, approximately 80% seen once. The data were obtained in a study of tumor-infiltrating lymphocytes in primary liver carcinoma. CDR1 MNHEY and CDR2 SVGAGI come from the germline V gene. There are 17 residues in the CDR3. Scientists recovered RNA and DNA together from around 18-30 mg of unsorted bulk tissue.

The sample was liver tumor tissue from sampling region 2. Subset reported: tumor region T2, inferior pole. This chain joins TRBV6-5 and TRBJ1-5; D gene unclear. The TCR was taken from a woman aged 25 to 39 with primary liver carcinoma and hepatitis B virus infection. The CDR3, as DNA: TGTGTCAGCAGTTACTATCTGGTCGGTAATAGCAATCAGCCCCAGCATTTT. Protein: CVSSYYLVGNSNQPQHF.